The present TCR beta chain was sequenced within a study of control samples from healthy donors and cancer patients. The method was immunoSEQ multiplex PCR; TCRdb's version includes in-frame clones alone and lacks a portion of them. The sample records 55,000 to 65,000 clones, 70% to 90% being singletons. The V and J ends lost 4 bases and 3 bases respectively, with 13 bases between them. The germline CDR1 and CDR2 sequences are SGDLS and YYNGEE. The CDR3 totals 14 residues. The chain employs TRBV9 and TRBJ1-2, with D possibly matching TRBD1 (6 bases). Sequencing was performed on PBMCs. This TCR came from a woman aged 55 to 70 with lung cancer. The CDR3 reads CASSLSGEDYGYTF. DNA of the CDR3: TGTGCCAGCAGCCTGTCAGGGGAGGACTATGGCTACACCTTC.